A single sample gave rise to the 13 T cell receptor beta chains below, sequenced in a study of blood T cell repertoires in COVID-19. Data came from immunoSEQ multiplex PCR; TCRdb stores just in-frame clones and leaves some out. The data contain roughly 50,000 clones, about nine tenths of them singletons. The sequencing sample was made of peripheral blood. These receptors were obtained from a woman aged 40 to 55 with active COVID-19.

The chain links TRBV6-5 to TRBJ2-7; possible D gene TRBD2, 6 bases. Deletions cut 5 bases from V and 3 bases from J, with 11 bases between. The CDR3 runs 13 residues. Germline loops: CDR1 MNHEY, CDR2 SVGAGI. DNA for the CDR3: TGTGCCAGCAGTCGGGCGGGGATCTACGAGCAGTACTTC. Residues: CASSRAGIYEQYF.

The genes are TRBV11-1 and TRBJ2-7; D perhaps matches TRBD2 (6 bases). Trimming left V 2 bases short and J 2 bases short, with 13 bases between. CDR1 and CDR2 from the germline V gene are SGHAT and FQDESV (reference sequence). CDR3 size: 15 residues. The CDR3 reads CASSLRRGATYEQYF. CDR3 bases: TGTGCCAGCAGCTTACGGCGGGGTGCAACCTACGAGCAGTACTTC.

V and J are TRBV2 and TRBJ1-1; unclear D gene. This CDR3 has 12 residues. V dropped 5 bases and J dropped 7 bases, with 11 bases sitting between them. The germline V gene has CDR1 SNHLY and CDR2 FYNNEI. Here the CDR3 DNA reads TGTGCCAGCAGTCAGCCGGGGAGTGAAGCTTTCTTT. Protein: CASSQPGSEAFF. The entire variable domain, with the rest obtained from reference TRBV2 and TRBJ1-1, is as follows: EPEVTQTPSHQVTQMGQEVILRCVPISNHLYFYWYRQILGQKVEFLVSFYNNEISEKSEIFDDQFSVERPDGSNFTLKIRSTKLEDSAMYFCASSQPGSEAFFGQGTRLTVV.

CDR3: CASSGDFRGNTIYF. In nucleotides, the CDR3 is TGTGCCAGCAGCGGGGACTTTCGTGGAAACACCATATATTTT. The chain carries TRBV9 and TRBJ1-3; TRBD1 is a possible D gene (5 bases). V lost 3 bases and J lost 3, with 10 bases in between. Germline V gene data show CDR1 as SGDLS and CDR2 as YYNGEE. The CDR3 covers 14 residues. The complete variable domain, with remaining parts taken from reference TRBV9 and TRBJ1-3, reads DSGVTQTPKHLITATGQRVTLRCSPRSGDLSVYWYQQSLDQGLQFLIQYYNGEERAKGNILERFSAQQFPDLHSELNLSSLELGDSALYFCASSGDFRGNTIYFGEGSWLTVV.

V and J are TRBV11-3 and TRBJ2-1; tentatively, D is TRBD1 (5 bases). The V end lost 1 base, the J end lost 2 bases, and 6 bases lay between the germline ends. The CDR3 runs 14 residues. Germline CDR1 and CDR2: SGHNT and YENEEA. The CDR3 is CASSLGQTYNEQFF. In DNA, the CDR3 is TGTGCCAGCAGCTTAGGACAGACCTACAATGAGCAGTTCTTC.

CDR3 DNA: TGTGCCAGCTCACCAAACAGTCAGGCCGGCTACACCTTC. Translating it yields CASSPNSQAGYTF. V gene TRBV18 combines with J gene TRBJ1-2; D is unresolved. V lost 2 bases and J lost 8, with 12 bases in between. CDR1 KGHSH and CDR2 LQKENI come from the germline V gene. This CDR3 region has 13 residues.

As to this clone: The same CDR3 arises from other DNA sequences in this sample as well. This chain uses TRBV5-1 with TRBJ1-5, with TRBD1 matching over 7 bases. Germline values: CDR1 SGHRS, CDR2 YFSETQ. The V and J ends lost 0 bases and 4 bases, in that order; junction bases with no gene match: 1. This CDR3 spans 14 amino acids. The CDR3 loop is CASSLETGNQPQHF. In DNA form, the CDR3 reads TGCGCCAGCAGCTTGGAGACAGGGAATCAGCCCCAGCATTTT.

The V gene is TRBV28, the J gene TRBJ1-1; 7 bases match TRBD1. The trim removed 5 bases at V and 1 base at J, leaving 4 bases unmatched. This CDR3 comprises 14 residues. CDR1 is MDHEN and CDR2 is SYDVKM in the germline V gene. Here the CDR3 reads CASSPDRENTEAFF. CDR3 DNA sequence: TGTGCCAGCAGTCCTGACAGGGAGAACACTGAAGCTTTCTTT.

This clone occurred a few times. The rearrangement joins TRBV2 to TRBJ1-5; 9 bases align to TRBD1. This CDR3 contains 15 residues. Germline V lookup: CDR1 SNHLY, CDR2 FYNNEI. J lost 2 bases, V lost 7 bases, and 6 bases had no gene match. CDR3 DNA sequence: TGTGCCAGCATGTGGGACAGGGCGGGCAATCAGCCCCAGCATTTT. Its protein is CASMWDRAGNQPQHF. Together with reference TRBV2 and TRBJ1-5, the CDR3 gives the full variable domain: EPEVTQTPSHQVTQMGQEVILRCVPISNHLYFYWYRQILGQKVEFLVSFYNNEISEKSEIFDDQFSVERPDGSNFTLKIRSTKLEDSAMYFCASMWDRAGNQPQHFGDGTRLSIL.

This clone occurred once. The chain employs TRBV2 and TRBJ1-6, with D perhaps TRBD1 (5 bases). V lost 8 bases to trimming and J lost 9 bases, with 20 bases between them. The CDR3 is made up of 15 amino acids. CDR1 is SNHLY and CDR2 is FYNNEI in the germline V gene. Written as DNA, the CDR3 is TGTGCCAGCGACTTCTTCGGGGGGAGGAGTTCACCCCTCCACTTT. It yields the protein CASDFFGGRSSPLHF.

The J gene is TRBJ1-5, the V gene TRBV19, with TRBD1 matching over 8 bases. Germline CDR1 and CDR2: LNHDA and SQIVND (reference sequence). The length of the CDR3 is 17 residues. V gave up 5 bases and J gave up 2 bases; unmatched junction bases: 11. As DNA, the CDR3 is TGTGCCAGTAGTGACAGGACAGGGCTTGCGGGCAATCAGCCCCAGCATTTT. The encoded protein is CASSDRTGLAGNQPQHF.

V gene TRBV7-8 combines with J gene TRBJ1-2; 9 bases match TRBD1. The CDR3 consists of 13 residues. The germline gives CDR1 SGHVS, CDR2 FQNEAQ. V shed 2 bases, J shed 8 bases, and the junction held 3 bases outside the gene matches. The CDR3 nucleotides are TGTGCCAGCAGCTTAACACAGGGGGCAGGCTACACCTTC. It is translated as CASSLTQGAGYTF.

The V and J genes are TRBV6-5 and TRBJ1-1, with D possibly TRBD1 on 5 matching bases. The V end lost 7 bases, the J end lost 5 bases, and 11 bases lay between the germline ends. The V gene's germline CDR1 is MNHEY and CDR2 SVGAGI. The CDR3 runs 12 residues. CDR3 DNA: TGTGCCAGCACTCCCGGGGGAACTGAAGCTTTCTTT. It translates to CASTPGGTEAFF.